What follows are 17 T cell receptor beta chains derived from one specimen sequenced in a study of T-cell memory formation after mild COVID-19. TCRdb recomputed calls from the 5' RACE reads with MiXCR, one row per CDR3 protein. The table lists a few hundred thousand distinct CDR3 sequences, approximately 15% of them singletons. What was sequenced was PBMCs or a T cell subset sorted from them (not recorded which). All receptors derive from a young man who had mild COVID-19 (a few samples of this study predate the infection). Cell type and time point are not known.

This clonotype occurred many times. This sequence joins TRBV7-2 and TRBJ1-1; 7 bases align to TRBD1. Per germline, CDR1 SGHTA and CDR2 FQGNSA. CDR3 length: 15 amino acids. The junction had 6 bases not matched to a gene; V was cut back by 5 bases and J by 0 bases. The CDR3 is CASSPRQGMNTEAFF. In DNA form, the CDR3 reads TGTGCCAGCAGCCCTCGACAGGGTATGAACACTGAAGCTTTCTTT. Variable domain in full (rest from reference TRBV7-2 and TRBJ1-1): GAGVSQSPSNKVTEKGKDVELRCDPISGHTALYWYRQSLGQGLEFLIYFQGNSAPDKSGLPSDRFSAERTGGSVSTLTIQRTQQEDSAVYLCASSPRQGMNTEAFFGQGTRLTVV.

The J gene is TRBJ1-6, the V gene TRBV7-2, with unresolved D. Trimming pared 1 base from V and 12 bases from J, leaving 10 bases between. CDR1 is SGHTA and CDR2 is FQGNSA in the germline V gene. This CDR3 has 13 amino acids. The CDR3 loop is CASSLGITGPLHF. The CDR3 DNA reads TGTGCCAGCAGCTTAGGCATAACGGGACCCCTCCACTTT.

This clonotype has just a few counts. V and J are TRBV7-2 and TRBJ2-1, with D possibly called TRBD1 or TRBD2 (6 bases each). Germline V gives CDR1 SGHTA, CDR2 FQGNSA. CDR3 length: 15 residues. V was shortened by 5 bases and J by 5 bases, with 16 bases between the two germline ends. The CDR3 DNA sequence: TGTGCCAGCAGCCTCACAGGGCGCGGGGACAATGAGCAGTTCTTC. Amino acid sequence: CASSLTGRGDNEQFF.

This clonotype was observed a few times. CDR3 loop: CASRDDGGISYEQYF. CDR3 bases: TGTGCCAGCAGAGACGACGGGGGGATCTCCTACGAGCAGTACTTC. The V call is TRBV7-9, the J call TRBJ2-7, with 7 nucleotides matching TRBD2. Trimming at V came to 6 bases and at J to 0 bases, leaving 8 bases not matched to a gene. From germline, CDR1 is SEHNR and CDR2 FQNEAQ (reference sequence). The CDR3 is made up of 15 amino acids.

The rearrangement links TRBV3-2 to TRBJ2-1. TRBV3-2 has pseudogene status. The CDR3 spans 12 residues. The CDR3 here is CASSQVQHEQFF. Written as DNA, the CDR3 is TGTGCCAGCAGCCAAGTCCAGCATGAGCAGTTCTTC.

This clonotype was seen at least ten times. The chain employs TRBV5-1 and TRBJ2-1, with 11 bases lining up with TRBD2. V dropped 2 bases and J dropped 3; count of bases not matched to a gene: 1. Germline V gene data show CDR1 as SGHRS and CDR2 as YFSETQ. This CDR3 comprises 15 residues. CDR3 sequence (DNA): TGCGCCAGCAGCTTAGGACTAGCGGGCTACAATGAGCAGTTCTTC. Translation gives CASSLGLAGYNEQFF.

V and J are TRBV7-2 and TRBJ2-7; D is unclear. This CDR3 has 14 residues. V was clipped by 4 bases and J by 0 bases, with 10 bases between them. Germline V gives CDR1 SGHTA, CDR2 FQGNSA. CDR3: CASSSRLFSYEQYF. The CDR3 DNA follows: TGTGCCAGCAGCTCCCGGTTATTCTCCTACGAGCAGTACTTC.

This chain joins TRBV6-5 and TRBJ1-1; D ambiguous. This CDR3 contains 14 residues. Germline CDR1 is MNHEY and CDR2 is SVGAGI. V shed 4 bases and J shed 4 bases, with 13 bases lying between them. The CDR3 loop reads CASSLTALSTEAFF. CDR3 nucleotides: TGTGCCAGCAGTTTGACGGCACTGAGCACTGAAGCTTTCTTT.

The chain couples TRBV7-2 to TRBJ2-5; 10 nucleotides match TRBD1. Germline V gene data show CDR1 as SGHTA and CDR2 as FQGNSA. The CDR3 has 14 residues. V lost 3 bases, J lost 5 bases, and 3 bases stayed unmatched. This CDR3 is CASSLGTGVETQYF. In DNA form, the CDR3 reads TGTGCCAGCAGCTTGGGGACAGGGGTGGAGACCCAGTACTTC.

The rearrangement links TRBV3-1 to TRBJ1-4; no clear D gene. Trimming shortened V by 1 base and J by 8 bases, and 11 bases separated the two germline ends. Germline V lookup: CDR1 LGHDT, CDR2 YNNKEL (reference sequence). The CDR3 is made up of 14 amino acids. The CDR3 protein is CASSQGARGEKLFF. The CDR3 DNA follows: TGTGCCAGCAGCCAAGGGGCTCGAGGGGAAAAACTGTTTTTT. Variable domain in full (rest from reference TRBV3-1 and TRBJ1-4): DTAVSQTPKYLVTQMGNDKSIKCEQNLGHDTMYWYKQDSKKFLKIMFSYNNKELIINETVPNRFSPKSPDKAHLNLHINSLELGDSAVYFCASSQGARGEKLFFGSGTQLSVL.

This clonotype turned up a few times. The rearrangement uses TRBV19 and TRBJ2-7; 7 nucleotides align to TRBD1. This CDR3 spans 14 amino acids. Per the germline V gene, CDR1 is LNHDA and CDR2 is SQIVND (reference sequence). V dropped 2 bases and J dropped 3; count of bases not matched to a gene: 4. The CDR3 loop reads CASSINRGRYEQYF. CDR3 coding DNA: TGTGCCAGTAGTATAAACAGGGGCCGCTACGAGCAGTACTTC.

This clonotype occurred many times. The V and J genes are TRBV3-1 and TRBJ1-4; D gene unclear. This CDR3 is built from 15 residues. Trimming took 0 bases from V and 7 from J, leaving 12 bases between them. Germline CDR1 is LGHDT and CDR2 is YNNKEL (reference sequence). The CDR3 bases are TGTGCCAGCAGCCAAGATTCGCAGGATACTGAAAAACTGTTTTTT. Translated: CASSQDSQDTEKLFF. The full variable domain, its missing parts supplied by reference TRBV3-1 and TRBJ1-4, is DTAVSQTPKYLVTQMGNDKSIKCEQNLGHDTMYWYKQDSKKFLKIMFSYNNKELIINETVPNRFSPKSPDKAHLNLHINSLELGDSAVYFCASSQDSQDTEKLFFGSGTQLSVL.

A word on this clonotype: Likely a read error: the CDR3 ends without its conserved phenylalanine or tryptophan. The chain is built from TRBV7-9 and TRBJ1-1; 10 bases match TRBD1. Per germline, CDR1 SEHNR and CDR2 FQNEAQ (reference sequence). V was clipped by 5 bases and J by 0 bases; unmatched bases: 3. The CDR3 is 15 amino acids. CDR3 sequence reads: CASSETGGLNTEAFL. The CDR3 coding sequence is TGTGCCAGCAGCGAGACAGGGGGCCTGAACACTGAAGCTTTCCTT.

This clonotype was seen once. The chain employs TRBV12-3 or TRBV12-4 and TRBJ1-3; D remains unclear. Trimming took off 6 bases at V and 0 bases at J, with 15 bases between the two ends. CDR3 length: 16 residues. DNA of the CDR3: TGTGCCAGCAGCCAATTAGGGCCGGGCTCTGGAAACACCATATATTTT. It yields the protein CASSQLGPGSGNTIYF.

This clonotype was recorded a few times. The chain combines TRBV12-3 or TRBV12-4 with TRBJ2-2; D is ambiguous. V lost 3 bases to trimming and J lost 0 bases, with 8 bases between them. There are 15 residues in the CDR3. The DNA of the CDR3 is TGTGCCAGCAGTTTTCGGATTTCGAACACCGGGGAGCTGTTTTTT. Encoded protein: CASSFRISNTGELFF.

This rearrangement joins TRBV5-1 to TRBJ2-5, with D possibly being TRBD2 (5 bases). Trimming pared 1 base from V and 3 bases from J, leaving 13 bases between. The CDR3 loop spans 15 amino acids. Germline V gene lookup returns CDR1 SGHRS and CDR2 YFSETQ. This CDR3 reads CASSLQAGRKETQYF. The CDR3 DNA is TGCGCCAGCAGCTTGCAGGCGGGTCGGAAAGAGACCCAGTACTTC.

This clonotype occurred a few times. V usage is TRBV7-9 and J usage is TRBJ2-2, with TRBD1 identical over 10 bases. V lost 4 bases and J lost 0; bases outside the gene matches: 2. CDR1 and CDR2 (germline): SEHNR, FQNEAQ (reference sequence). This CDR3 contains 16 residues. CDR3 in amino acids: CASSSTGGANTGELFF. The CDR3 region has the DNA TGTGCCAGCAGCTCGACAGGGGGCGCGAACACCGGGGAGCTGTTTTTT.